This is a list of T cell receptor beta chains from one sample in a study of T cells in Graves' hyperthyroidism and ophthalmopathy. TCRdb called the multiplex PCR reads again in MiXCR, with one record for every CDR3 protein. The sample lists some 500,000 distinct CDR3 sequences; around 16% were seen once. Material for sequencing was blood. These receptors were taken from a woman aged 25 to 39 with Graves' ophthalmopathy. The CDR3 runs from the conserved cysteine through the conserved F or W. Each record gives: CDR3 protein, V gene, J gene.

CDR3: CASSHSPPGTVTGELFF
V: TRBV4-3
J: TRBJ2-2

CDR3: CASSLAGQDTEAFF
V: TRBV5-1
J: TRBJ1-1

CDR3: CSVEDGYTEAFF
V: TRBV29-1
J: TRBJ1-1

CDR3: CASSPERDPGELFF
V: TRBV18
J: TRBJ2-2

CDR3: CASSYSGLQETQYF
V: TRBV6-5
J: TRBJ2-5

CDR3: CASTQARADFTGANVLTF
V: TRBV7-8
J: TRBJ2-6

CDR3: CASSFGGYNTDTRYF
V: TRBV27
J: TRBJ2-3

CDR3: CSVDVRGGYTF
V: TRBV29-1
J: TRBJ1-2

CDR3: CASSIQGSYNGQFF
V: TRBV27
J: TRBJ2-1

CDR3: CASGLGTGELFF
V: TRBV12-5
J: TRBJ2-2

CDR3: CSASSWADTQYF
V: TRBV20-1
J: TRBJ2-3

CDR3: CASSGPGYLEPQHF
V: TRBV11-2
J: TRBJ1-5

CDR3: CASSLSAGYGSGNTIYF
V: TRBV7-2
J: TRBJ1-3

CDR3: CSATGGPGNTIYF
V: TRBV20-1
J: TRBJ1-3

CDR3: CASSQGLAGTDTQYF
V: TRBV7-9
J: TRBJ2-3

CDR3: CASSLQPRDTQYF
V: TRBV14
J: TRBJ2-3

CDR3: CASSQDRDRGRGSSPLHF
V: TRBV4-1
J: TRBJ1-6